The rows below give T cell receptor beta chains drawn from one sample of a study of persistence of HIV-infected CD4 T cells. Some clones are missing from TCRdb's copy, which holds only in-frame ones; the method was immunoSEQ multiplex PCR. The sample yields tens of thousands of clones, roughly 70% seen once. Their antigens are not known. This specimen was CD4+ T cells sorted from PBMCs after roughly 19-hour stimulation, taken from a patient who received antiretroviral therapy. These TCRs come from an adult man with HIV who was CMV-seropositive. The CDR3 runs from the conserved cysteine through the conserved F or W. The D gene is left open where the match is weak. Not every row has a clone size; where given, it reads once, few, many or a size class.

j_gene	v_gene	abundance	d_gene	CDR3nt	CDR3aa
TRBJ1-3	TRBV7-8	-	-	TGTGCCAGCAGCAGATGGCGGGATGGGGGAAACACCATATATTTT	CASSRWRDGGNTIYF
TRBJ2-1	TRBV2	-	-	TGTGCCAGCAGTGGGGTGGGGTCTGGGACCAATGAGCAGTTCTTC	CASSGVGSGTNEQFF
TRBJ1-4	TRBV28	few	TRBD1	TGTGCCAGCAGCTTGGACAGGCAGAATGAAAAACTGTTTTTT	CASSLDRQNEKLFF
TRBJ2-4	TRBV5-1	-	-	TGCGCCAGCAGGATTTCTGGGGCGGCACAGATTCAGTACTTC	CASRISGAAQIQYF
TRBJ2-3	TRBV15	-	-	TGTGCCACCAGCAGAGGACCCAATCCGGGACTTCTCACAGATACGCAGTATTTT	CATSRGPNPGLLTDTQYF
TRBJ1-3	TRBV28	-	-	TGTGCCAGCAATTGGGGGCTCTCTGGAAACACCATATATTTT	CASNWGLSGNTIYF
TRBJ2-5	TRBV2	-	TRBD1	TGTGCCAGCAGGTTGGGGACAGGGGGCGGCCAAGAGACCCAGTACTTC	CASRLGTGGGQETQYF
TRBJ1-6	TRBV6-6	-	TRBD1	TGTGCCAGCAGTCCCCAAGGACAGGGGGCCGCCTATAATTCACCCCTCCACTTT	CASSPQGQGAAYNSPLHF
TRBJ1-2	TRBV6-5	-	TRBD1	TGTGCCAGCAGTTCCCTAGGGACAGGGAAATATGGCTACACCTTC	CASSSLGTGKYGYTF
TRBJ2-1	TRBV28	once	-	TGTGCCAGCCTTCTTCGGGGGGCCCTCCATGAGCAGTTCTTC	CASLLRGALHEQFF
TRBJ2-4	TRBV2	-	TRBD2	TGTGCCAGCAGTGCTGGACAGCGGGGGAAAAACATTCAGTACTTC	CASSAGQRGKNIQYF
TRBJ1-2	TRBV9	few	TRBD1	TGTGCCAGCAGAGCCCTGGACAGGGCCGATGGCTACACCTTC	CASRALDRADGYTF
TRBJ1-5	TRBV27	few	-	TGTGCCAGCAGTTTAGGATTAGCTAATCAGCCCCAGCATTTT	CASSLGLANQPQHF
TRBJ1-6	TRBV6-5	-	-	TGTGCCAGCAGTTACCTAACTAACAGGGACGATTCACCCCTCCACTTT	CASSYLTNRDDSPLHF
TRBJ2-1	TRBV6-2/TRBV6-3	-	-	TGTGCCAGCAGTTACTCATTAGGTGGGGCCGAATACAATGAGCAGTTCTTC	CASSYSLGGAEYNEQFF
TRBJ1-2	TRBV28	-	TRBD1	TGTGCCACCTCGACAGGGGGCGCAACTAACTATGGCTACACCTTC	CATSTGGATNYGYTF
TRBJ1-5	TRBV7-2	few	TRBD1	TGTGCCAGCAGCCAGACAGGGGGCTGGCAGCCCCAGCATTTT	CASSQTGGWQPQHF
TRBJ2-7	TRBV3-1/TRBV3-2	once	TRBD1	TGTGCCAGCAGCCCCTTCACAGGGGGAGAGCAGTACTTC	CASSPFTGGEQYF
TRBJ1-5	TRBV19	-	-	TGTGCCAGTACCCCTGGAGGAGCCTTTTCGCCCCAGCATTTT	CASTPGGAFSPQHF